This T cell receptor (beta chain) is drawn from a study of cytomegalovirus exposure and HLA in healthy donors. Whole-study findings and limits: Immune exposure information available was restricted to CMV serostatus.

Note on this clone: The antigen remains unidentified.

In germline, CDR1 is ENHRY, CDR2 SYGVKD. The V gene lost 5 bases and the J gene lost 4 bases, with 14 bases spanning the gap. The CDR3 is made up of 15 amino acids. 60 Vbeta and 13 Jbeta primers were used in PCR. Assay used: immunoSEQ multiplex PCR; TCRdb lists only in-frame clones, some missing. This table has about 110,000 clones, around 64% appearing once. The receptor comes from a man younger than 40 in good health and CMV-seropositive. Sequences were obtained from PBMCs. This chain uses TRBV10-3 with TRBJ2-2; TRBD2 is a possible D gene (6 bases). The CDR3 coding sequence is TGTGCCATCAGTTTGGGGGGTGGGGGCACCGGGGAGCTGTTTTTT. Translation: CAISLGGGGTGELFF.